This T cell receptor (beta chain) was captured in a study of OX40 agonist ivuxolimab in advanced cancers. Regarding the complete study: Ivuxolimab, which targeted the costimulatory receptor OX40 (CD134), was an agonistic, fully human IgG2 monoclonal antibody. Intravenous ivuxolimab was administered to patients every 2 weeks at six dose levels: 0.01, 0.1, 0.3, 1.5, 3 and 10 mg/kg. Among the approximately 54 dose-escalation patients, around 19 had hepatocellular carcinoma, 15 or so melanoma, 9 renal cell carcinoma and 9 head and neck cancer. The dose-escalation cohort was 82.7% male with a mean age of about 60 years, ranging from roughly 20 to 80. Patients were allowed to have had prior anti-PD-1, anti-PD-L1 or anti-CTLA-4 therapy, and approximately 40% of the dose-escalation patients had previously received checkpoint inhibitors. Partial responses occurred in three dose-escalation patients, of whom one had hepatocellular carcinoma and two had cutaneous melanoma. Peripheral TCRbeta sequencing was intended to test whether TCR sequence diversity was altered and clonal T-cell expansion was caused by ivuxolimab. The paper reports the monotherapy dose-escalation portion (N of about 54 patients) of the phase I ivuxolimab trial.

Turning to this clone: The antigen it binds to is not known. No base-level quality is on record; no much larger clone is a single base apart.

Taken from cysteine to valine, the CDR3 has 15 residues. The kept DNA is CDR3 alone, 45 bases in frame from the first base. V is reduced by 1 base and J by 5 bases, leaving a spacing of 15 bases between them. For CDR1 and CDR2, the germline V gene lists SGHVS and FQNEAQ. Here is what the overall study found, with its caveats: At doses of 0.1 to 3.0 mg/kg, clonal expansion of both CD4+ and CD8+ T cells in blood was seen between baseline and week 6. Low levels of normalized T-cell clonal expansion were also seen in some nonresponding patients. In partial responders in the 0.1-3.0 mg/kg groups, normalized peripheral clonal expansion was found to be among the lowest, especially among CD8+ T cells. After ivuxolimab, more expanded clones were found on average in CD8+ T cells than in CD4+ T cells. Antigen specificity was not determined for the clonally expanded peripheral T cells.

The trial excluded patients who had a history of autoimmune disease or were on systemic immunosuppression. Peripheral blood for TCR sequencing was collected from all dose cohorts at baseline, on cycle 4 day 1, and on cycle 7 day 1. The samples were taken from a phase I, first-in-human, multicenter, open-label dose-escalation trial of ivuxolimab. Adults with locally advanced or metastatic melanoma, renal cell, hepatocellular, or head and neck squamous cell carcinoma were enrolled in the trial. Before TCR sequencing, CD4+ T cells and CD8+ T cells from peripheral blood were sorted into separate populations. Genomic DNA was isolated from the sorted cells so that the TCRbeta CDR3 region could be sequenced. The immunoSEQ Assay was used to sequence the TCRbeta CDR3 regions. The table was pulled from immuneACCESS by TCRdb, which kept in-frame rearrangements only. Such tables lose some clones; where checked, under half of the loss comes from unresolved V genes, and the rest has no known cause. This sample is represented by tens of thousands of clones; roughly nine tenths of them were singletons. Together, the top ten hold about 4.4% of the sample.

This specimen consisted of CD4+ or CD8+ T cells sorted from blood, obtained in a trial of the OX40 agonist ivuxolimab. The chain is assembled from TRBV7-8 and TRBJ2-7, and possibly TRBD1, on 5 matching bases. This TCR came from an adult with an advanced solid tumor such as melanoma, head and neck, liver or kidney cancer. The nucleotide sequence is TGTGCCAGCAGCTTAGTAAGGGCAGGGTCCAACGAGCAGTACGTC. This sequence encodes CASSLVRAGSNEQYV.